These T cell receptor beta chains were read from a single sample in a study of control samples from healthy donors and cancer patients. TCRdb keeps only in-frame clones here, not all; method: immunoSEQ multiplex PCR. This sample yields over 80,000 clones, of which roughly four fifths are seen a single time; about 2% belongs to the top ten. Sequencing was performed on blood. The receptors shown here come from a man between 60 and 70 years old in good health. Each CDR3 is given with its conserved first and last residue. The D gene is left open where the match is weak. A clone size is listed for some rows: how often the clone was seen (once, few, many), or a class if it is expanded.

j_call: TRBJ2-7; d_call: NA; v_call: TRBV28; clone_size: NA; cdr3_nt: TGTGCCAGCAGTTTCATAGGGGCGGAGCAGTACTTC; cdr3_aa: CASSFIGAEQYF
j_call: TRBJ2-1; d_call: TRBD2; v_call: TRBV5-1; clone_size: NA; cdr3_nt: TGCGCCAGCAGCTTGATGGCGGGAGAGGTCAATGAGCAGTTCTTC; cdr3_aa: CASSLMAGEVNEQFF
j_call: TRBJ2-3; d_call: NA; v_call: TRBV11-2; clone_size: NA; cdr3_nt: TGTGCCAGCAGCTTAGGCGTCGGGGAAACAGATACGCAGTATTTT; cdr3_aa: CASSLGVGETDTQYF
j_call: TRBJ2-3; d_call: NA; v_call: TRBV3-1/TRBV3-2; clone_size: once; cdr3_nt: TGTGCCAGCAGCCAAGATCTTAGCGGAGGCACAGATACGCAGTATTTT; cdr3_aa: CASSQDLSGGTDTQYF
j_call: TRBJ2-2; d_call: NA; v_call: TRBV21-1; clone_size: NA; cdr3_nt: TGTGCCAGCAGCAGGACTACGGGCACCGGGGAGCTGTTTTTT; cdr3_aa: CASSRTTGTGELFF
j_call: TRBJ2-7; d_call: NA; v_call: TRBV4-1; clone_size: NA; cdr3_nt: TGCGCCAGCAGCCAGTATACCGATGAGCAGCAGTACTTC; cdr3_aa: CASSQYTDEQQYF
j_call: TRBJ1-5; d_call: NA; v_call: TRBV6-1; clone_size: NA; cdr3_nt: TGTGCCAGCAGTGCCCCGGGACTTTCTGGCAATCAGCCCCAGCATTTT; cdr3_aa: CASSAPGLSGNQPQHF
j_call: TRBJ2-7; d_call: NA; v_call: TRBV4-2; clone_size: NA; cdr3_nt: TGTGCCAGCAGCCAAGATCAGGGTGATGTGTACGAGCAGTACTTC; cdr3_aa: CASSQDQGDVYEQYF
j_call: TRBJ2-1; d_call: TRBD2; v_call: TRBV4-2; clone_size: NA; cdr3_nt: TGTGCCAGCAGCCAAGAACCCAGCGGGGGGAATGAGCAGTTCTTC; cdr3_aa: CASSQEPSGGNEQFF
j_call: TRBJ1-1; d_call: NA; v_call: TRBV5-1; clone_size: NA; cdr3_nt: TGCGCCAGCACTCCTCAGGGGAGCACTGAAGCTTTCTTT; cdr3_aa: CASTPQGSTEAFF
j_call: TRBJ1-1; d_call: NA; v_call: TRBV5-4; clone_size: NA; cdr3_nt: TGTGCCAGCAGCCCTTCGAGGGGGTGGACTGAAGCTTTCTTT; cdr3_aa: CASSPSRGWTEAFF
j_call: TRBJ2-2; d_call: NA; v_call: TRBV19; clone_size: NA; cdr3_nt: TGTGCCAGTAGTCGACAGTACACCGGGGAGCTGTTTTTT; cdr3_aa: CASSRQYTGELFF
j_call: TRBJ2-7; d_call: NA; v_call: TRBV28; clone_size: NA; cdr3_nt: TGTGCCAGCAGGGGGGTGGGGGAGACCTACGAGCAGTACTTC; cdr3_aa: CASRGVGETYEQYF
j_call: TRBJ1-1; d_call: NA; v_call: TRBV28; clone_size: NA; cdr3_nt: TGTGCCAGCAGCCTGAGACTCTCTGGGGACACTGAAGCTTTCTTT; cdr3_aa: CASSLRLSGDTEAFF
j_call: TRBJ2-5; d_call: TRBD2; v_call: TRBV19; clone_size: few; cdr3_nt: TGTGCCAGTAGTATAGGGAGGGCGGGAGGACAAGAGACCCAGTACTTC; cdr3_aa: CASSIGRAGGQETQYF
j_call: TRBJ2-1; d_call: NA; v_call: TRBV7-9; clone_size: NA; cdr3_nt: TGTGCCAGCAGCTTAGCGGCTAGCTACAATGAGCAGTTCTTC; cdr3_aa: CASSLAASYNEQFF
j_call: TRBJ2-5; d_call: NA; v_call: TRBV5-6; clone_size: NA; cdr3_nt: TGTGCCAGCAGCTTGGCGGGGGCGGCGGGAGAGACCCAGTACTTC; cdr3_aa: CASSLAGAAGETQYF
j_call: TRBJ1-2; d_call: NA; v_call: TRBV5-1; clone_size: few; cdr3_nt: TGCGCCAGCAGCTTGGCCATACAGGGTGGAGCCGATGGCTACACCTTC; cdr3_aa: CASSLAIQGGADGYTF
j_call: TRBJ2-7; d_call: TRBD1; v_call: TRBV9; clone_size: NA; cdr3_nt: TGTGCCAGCAGCGCCGGGGACAGGGAAGCGGGGGAGCAGTACTTC; cdr3_aa: CASSAGDREAGEQYF
j_call: TRBJ1-3; d_call: NA; v_call: TRBV5-5; clone_size: NA; cdr3_nt: TGTGCCAGCAGCCCCCGACCTGGAAACACCATATATTTT; cdr3_aa: CASSPRPGNTIYF
j_call: TRBJ1-2; d_call: NA; v_call: TRBV29-1; clone_size: NA; cdr3_nt: TGCAGCGTTGACCGACGGGGCGAAGTGGACTATGGCTACACCTTC; cdr3_aa: CSVDRRGEVDYGYTF
j_call: TRBJ2-3; d_call: TRBD2; v_call: TRBV2; clone_size: NA; cdr3_nt: TGTGCCAGCAGTGCGGGGGGGACTAGGGCAGATACGCAGTATTTT; cdr3_aa: CASSAGGTRADTQYF
j_call: TRBJ1-1; d_call: TRBD1; v_call: TRBV2; clone_size: NA; cdr3_nt: TGTGCCAGCAGCCGGACAGGGGCGGGTGAAGCTTTCTTT; cdr3_aa: CASSRTGAGEAFF
j_call: TRBJ2-1; d_call: TRBD2; v_call: TRBV19; clone_size: once; cdr3_nt: TGTGCCAGTAGCGTGACTAGCTTTGAGCAGTTCTTC; cdr3_aa: CASSVTSFEQFF
j_call: TRBJ1-2; d_call: NA; v_call: TRBV5-4; clone_size: NA; cdr3_nt: TGTGCCAGCAGAAGTGGACGGAACCCGAATCTCTATGGCTACACCTTC; cdr3_aa: CASRSGRNPNLYGYTF
j_call: TRBJ2-7; d_call: TRBD1; v_call: TRBV14; clone_size: NA; cdr3_nt: TGTGCCAGCAGCCCCCGGGACAGGGCGTCCTACGAGCAGTACTTC; cdr3_aa: CASSPRDRASYEQYF
j_call: TRBJ2-1; d_call: TRBD1; v_call: TRBV30; clone_size: NA; cdr3_nt: TGTGCCTGGAGTGTGCAGGGGGCGGTTTGGGACCCCCGCTCAGACAATGAGCAGTTCTTC; cdr3_aa: CAWSVQGAVWDPRSDNEQFF
j_call: TRBJ2-7; d_call: NA; v_call: TRBV28; clone_size: NA; cdr3_nt: TGTGCCAGCAGAAGGCGGCGTCTCTTC; cdr3_aa: CASRRRRLF
j_call: TRBJ2-6; d_call: NA; v_call: TRBV4-2; clone_size: many; cdr3_nt: TGTGCCAGCAGCCCCCGGGACTCTGGGGCCAACGTCCTGACTTTC; cdr3_aa: CASSPRDSGANVLTF
j_call: TRBJ1-3; d_call: NA; v_call: TRBV6-4; clone_size: NA; cdr3_nt: TGTGCCAGCAGTGACTCGAGGGGAAGGAGCGCTGGAAACACCATATATTTT; cdr3_aa: CASSDSRGRSAGNTIYF
j_call: TRBJ1-5; d_call: NA; v_call: TRBV28; clone_size: once; cdr3_nt: TGTGCCAGCAGTTTAGGGACTGGAGCCAATCAGCCCCAGCATTTT; cdr3_aa: CASSLGTGANQPQHF
j_call: TRBJ2-7; d_call: TRBD2; v_call: TRBV28; clone_size: NA; cdr3_nt: TGTGCCAGCAGCTCCGGGGCTAGCGGGAGCGGTGAGCAGTACTTC; cdr3_aa: CASSSGASGSGEQYF
j_call: TRBJ2-7; d_call: NA; v_call: TRBV5-1; clone_size: NA; cdr3_nt: TGCGCCAGCAGCCCGCCCCGGGACAACTCCTACGAGCAGTACTTC; cdr3_aa: CASSPPRDNSYEQYF
j_call: TRBJ1-1; d_call: NA; v_call: TRBV28; clone_size: NA; cdr3_nt: TGTGCCAGCAGTCCCCGAGCTGCGGGCACTGAAGCTTTCTTT; cdr3_aa: CASSPRAAGTEAFF
j_call: TRBJ1-5; d_call: NA; v_call: TRBV11-2; clone_size: few; cdr3_nt: TGTGCCAGCAGCATCGGACGAAATCAGCCCCAGCATTTT; cdr3_aa: CASSIGRNQPQHF
j_call: TRBJ1-4; d_call: NA; v_call: TRBV11-2; clone_size: NA; cdr3_nt: TGTGCCAGCAGCTTAGATGGGTTTGAAAAACTGTTTTTT; cdr3_aa: CASSLDGFEKLFF
j_call: TRBJ2-1; d_call: NA; v_call: TRBV4-1; clone_size: NA; cdr3_nt: TGCGCCAGCAGCCAAGATTCGGGCAGTAGCTCCTACAATGAGCAGTTCTTC; cdr3_aa: CASSQDSGSSSYNEQFF
j_call: TRBJ2-1; d_call: NA; v_call: TRBV19; clone_size: NA; cdr3_nt: TGTGCCACTACACCCGATAGCTCCTACAATGAGCAGTTCTTC; cdr3_aa: CATTPDSSYNEQFF
j_call: TRBJ2-3; d_call: TRBD1; v_call: TRBV2; clone_size: NA; cdr3_nt: TGTGCCAGCAGTCAGGACAGGACCACAGATACGCAGTATTTT; cdr3_aa: CASSQDRTTDTQYF
j_call: TRBJ2-7; d_call: TRBD1; v_call: TRBV30; clone_size: NA; cdr3_nt: TGTGCCTGGGGGGTGGGGACAGGGGGAATCTACGAGCAGTACTTC; cdr3_aa: CAWGVGTGGIYEQYF
j_call: TRBJ2-7; d_call: NA; v_call: TRBV9; clone_size: NA; cdr3_nt: TGTGCCAGCAGCGAGACGGGTAGCTCCTACGAGCAGTACTTC; cdr3_aa: CASSETGSSYEQYF
j_call: TRBJ1-2; d_call: NA; v_call: TRBV3-1/TRBV3-2; clone_size: NA; cdr3_nt: TGTGCTAGCAGCCAAGAGACAGGAGGCTTCTATGGCTACACCTTC; cdr3_aa: CASSQETGGFYGYTF